One and the same sample provided the 9 T cell receptor beta chains below, sequenced in a study of glioma-infiltrating T cells (dated by TCRdb to about 2016). TCRdb names Illumina MiSeq as the instrument used. The iRepertoire nested amplicon-rescue multiplex PCR (arm-PCR) platform was used to amplify TCR alpha and beta CDR3 regions from RNA. TCRdb itself trimmed the public reads at Q25 with fastp, ran MiXCR and retained productive beta chains. All rows with the same CDR3 protein become a single entry with the most common DNA and genes. This sample comprises 300,000 to 400,000 distinct CDR3 sequences, around 45% of them detected only once. The leading ten clones occupy around 12% of the sample. Material for sequencing was glioma tissue, nonneoplastic brain tissue, or PBMCs (not recorded which). Source of these receptors: a human donor with low-grade glioma or glioblastoma, undergoing nonglioma brain surgery, or in good health (not recorded which).

This clonotype was counted only a few times. The chain joins TRBV20-1 to TRBJ2-7; weak D call: TRBD2 (5 bases). The ends were cut back, 6 bases at V and 3 bases at J, with 9 bases in the middle. From germline, CDR1 is DFQATT and CDR2 SNEGSKA (reference sequence). This CDR3 comprises 11 residues. The CDR3 loop reads CSAMEVYEQYF. The CDR3 DNA reads TGCAGTGCCATGGAGGTCTACGAGCAGTACTTC.

In this sample, this clonotype turned up many times. This rearrangement joins TRBV6-1 to TRBJ1-2; D ambiguous. V dropped 4 bases and J dropped 3 bases, with 12 bases sitting between them. The CDR3 length is 14 residues. CDR1 is MNHNS, CDR2 SASEGT, per germline. The DNA for the CDR3 is TGTGCCAGCAGTGCGAGAGGCCTAGACTATGGCTACACCTTC. Amino acid sequence: CASSARGLDYGYTF.

This clonotype occurred many times. The chain couples TRBV2 to TRBJ2-1; D is perhaps TRBD2 (5 bases). The germline V gene has CDR1 SNHLY and CDR2 FYNNEI. Trimming took 11 bases from V and 0 from J, leaving 14 bases between them. This CDR3 region has 14 residues. CDR3 residues: CASSLASSYNEQFF. CDR3 nucleotide sequence: TGTGCCTCAAGTCTAGCTAGCTCCTACAATGAGCAGTTCTTC.

This clonotype was picked up a small number of times. The CDR3 nucleotides read TGTGCCAGCAGGCCGCTAGCGGGAAGCGAGCAGTACTTC. Translation gives CASRPLAGSEQYF. V gene TRBV6-1 combines with J gene TRBJ2-7; 9 nucleotides agree with TRBD2. Losses at the gene ends were 6 bases for V and 6 bases for J; bases not matched to a gene: 6. The CDR3 has 13 amino acids. Germline assignment: CDR1 MNHNS and CDR2 SASEGT.

Worth noting for this clonotype: A single base separates this from a much larger clone, so it may be a read error. The chain uses TRBV10-3 and TRBJ2-5; a weak D match, TRBD2 (6 bases). Trimming removed 5 bases at V and 3 bases at J, with 13 bases between. The CDR3 has 14 residues. CDR1 is ENHRY, CDR2 SYGVKD, per germline. CDR3 nucleotides: TGTGCCATCAGTCGGGACTTCAAAGAAGAGACCCAGTACTTC. It encodes CAISRDFKEETQYF.

The J gene is TRBJ2-7, the V gene TRBV20-1; D may be TRBD2 (5 bases). Per the germline V gene, CDR1 is DFQATT and CDR2 is SNEGSKA (reference sequence). The ends were cut back, 4 bases at V and 4 bases at J, with 14 bases in the middle. The length of the CDR3 is 13 residues. DNA for the CDR3: TGCAGTGCTACCGGGAAAGGTCCTTACGAGCAGTACTTC. Its translation is CSATGKGPYEQYF.

This clonotype was seen a few times. The chain has TRBV4-3 and TRBJ2-1, with D possibly matching TRBD2 (5 bases). The CDR3 is 14 residues long. Trimming took 0 bases from V and 6 from J, leaving 9 bases between them. Germline V gives CDR1 LGHNA, CDR2 YSLEER. The CDR3 DNA reads as TGCGCCAGCAGCCAAGATCGTCTAGCCAATGAGCAGTTCTTC. It is translated as CASSQDRLANEQFF.

On this clonotype: This may be a read error, as it is one base from a much larger clone. V usage is TRBV27 and J usage is TRBJ1-1, with D hard to call. The V gene's germline CDR1 is MNHEY and CDR2 SMNVEV (reference sequence). The CDR3 totals 15 residues. CDR3 in DNA: TGTGCCAGCAGTTTGGGAGTACAGATGAAGACTGAAGCTTTCTTT. It specifies CASSLGVQMKTEAFF.

This clonotype showed up just a few times. The rearrangement uses TRBV6-2 or TRBV6-3 and TRBJ2-7, with D possibly matching TRBD2 (5 bases). V was trimmed by 0 bases and J by 6 bases, leaving 9 bases between them. The CDR3 is made up of 13 amino acids. CDR1 is MNHEY, CDR2 SVGEGT, per germline. The CDR3 DNA follows: TGTGCCAGCAGTTACTCGGAGGCTAGCGAGCAGTACTTC. Its translation: CASSYSEASEQYF.